This TCR beta chain was profiled in a study of CD8+CD57+ T cells in acquired aplastic anemia. Study-wide context: When averaged, DNA from sorted CD4+ and CD8+ cells came to approximately 3 ug. Among healthy donors, CD4+ cells averaged approximately 10 million reads. Findings and caveats of the study: Around 27 CD8+ CDR3 sequences occurred in both the patients and the controls. Controls did not differ significantly from patients in CD8+ Simpson's diversity.

This CDR3 is 13 amino acids long. Germline CDR1 DFQATT, CDR2 SNEGSKA (reference sequence). On this clonotype: Its antigen is unidentified. An end of the junction does not agree with germline; a read error may underlie this.

For CDR3 and TCR beta VDJ profiling, genomic DNA was the template used. TCRdb re-called the reads through MiXCR, storing one row per CDR3 protein. The sample comprises tens of thousands of distinct CDR3 sequences, around 44% of which are singletons, and about 68% rests with the top ten. The sequencing input was sorted CD4+, CD8+, or CD8+CD57+ T cells (not recorded which) from PBMCs. The TCR was taken from a human donor in good health, serving as a control. This chain connects TRBV20-1 to TRBJ2-7, with 7 bases matching TRBD2. The CDR3 reads CSPSGGSSYEQYF. CDR3 in DNA: TGCAGTCCTAGCGGAGGGAGCTCCTACGAGCAGTACTTC.